This T cell receptor (beta chain) was profiled in a study of cytomegalovirus exposure and HLA in healthy donors. The CDR3 runs to 10 residues. The PCR used 60 Vbeta and 13 Jbeta primers. The assay was immunoSEQ multiplex PCR, and TCRdb's table has in-frame clones only and misses some. The table has 100,000 to 150,000 clones, 75% to 85% seen once; the top ten hold about 11%. As for this clone: Its antigen is not known.

Study-level results: In a later analysis, TCR beta V- and J-gene trimming showed a link to a missense DCLRE1C variant.

The chain is built from TRBV21-1 and TRBJ2-3; the D segment call TRBD1 is taken from the table without a DNA check. TRBV21-1 is noted as a pseudogene. The sample was PBMCs. The clonotype comes from a male donor in good health and CMV-seropositive. CDR3 amino acids: CAIQGPRRYF. CDR3 coding DNA: TGTGCCATCCAGGGGCCTCGTCGGTATTTT.